The entry that follows covers one T cell receptor (beta chain) sequence. This clonotype came up a few times. The antigen it recognizes is unknown. No base quality values were provided; no much bigger clone lies one nucleotide off. These data originate in a study of T cells after yellow fever vaccination (dated by TCRdb to between 2018 and 2020). Describing the broader study: The SMART-Seq v4 Ultra Low Input RNA kit was used to prepare libraries from fractions with low cell numbers. The cohort comprised two healthy male donors, one aged 18 to 30 and one aged 30 to 40 years. To track T-cell clones before and after primary and booster YFV17D yellow fever vaccination, bulk TCR alpha and beta repertoires were sequenced longitudinally. Blood was collected at multiple timepoints before and after primary and secondary immunization, and bulk PBMC replicates and cell subsets were isolated.

TCR cDNA was synthesized by 5'RACE template switching, through which a universal primer site and unique molecular identifiers were introduced. cDNA synthesis was primed from both the TCR alpha and TCR beta constant segments. Library amplification used two PCR steps, and the second PCR step added sample barcodes and sequencing adapters. Libraries were sequenced on Illumina HiSeq 2500 (2x100 bp) or NovaSeq (2x150 bp). On the study's bioinformatics: Demultiplexing of reads and collapsing into UMI consensus sequences were performed with MIGEC, and V(D)J alignment was carried out with MiXCR. Using edgeR on replicate PBMC samples, clonotypes were called vaccine-responding if FDR was below 0.01 and the log2 fold change was above 5 up to day 15. Each bulk clonotype received a CD4 or CD8 identity based on whether the sequenced CD4 or CD8 repertoire contained that clonotype at higher abundance. Clones were called with MiXCR by TCRdb after fastp trimmed the public reads at Q25, and only in-frame beta chains were retained. Identical CDR3 proteins give one entry, which carries the most common genes and DNA. The V and J calls were determined by TCRdb, not by the authors. The sample table records under 400,000 distinct CDR3 sequences; 9.5% to 13% of these occur just once. Jointly, the top ten make up less than 20% of the sample.

The treatment or condition label, read with the paper, signifies: live attenuated yellow fever vaccine strain. At each blood-draw timepoint, two biological replicates of bulk PBMCs were obtained. PBMCs were isolated from peripheral blood using a standard Ficoll-Paque protocol. TriZol was used to extract RNA from bulk PBMCs, from CD4 and CD8 fractions, and from dextramer-positive and dextramer-negative fractions. CDR1 MNHEY and CDR2 SVGAGI are derived from the germline V gene. Measured from the cysteine to the phenylalanine, the CDR3 is 17 residues long. CDR3 DNA is the only sequence kept; it has 51 bases, read in frame from the first base. V was cut back by 0 bases and J by 4 bases, leaving a gap of 16 bases between them. Paper-wide results and their limitations: A small share of clonotypes occurred in both CD4 and CD8 compartments, likely arising from convergent recombination. The secondary T-cell response was found to be weaker but faster than the primary response, with a peak reached on day 5 rather than on day 15. Most clones expanded after primary vaccination (approximately 96% of CD4 and roughly 90% of CD8) were re-detected after the booster, suggesting that broad memory maintenance occurred. Because the study included only two donors, the extent to which the findings can be generalized is limited. Because abundant contaminating clonotypes from the bulk population could be contained in FACS-sorted repertoires, computational filtering was required.

The receptor's source is a man aged 18 to 29 who received the YFV17D yellow fever vaccine. The receptor chain draws on TRBV6-5 and TRBJ2-4; the D call is tentative, TRBD1 or TRBD2, as each matches 7 bases. This sample comprised PBMCs, obtained on the day of the first yellow fever vaccination. For the CDR3, the sequence is CASSYSYSGGGKNIQYF. The sequenced DNA: TGTGCCAGCAGTTACTCGTACTCAGGGGGAGGGAAAAACATTCAGTACTTC.